These 30 T cell receptor beta chains share one sample of origin, sequenced in a study of PD-1 blockade in mismatch repair-deficient tumors. Generated by immunoSEQ multiplex PCR, the TCRdb table keeps only in-frame clones and is missing some. The sample contains 85,000 to 130,000 clones, 82% of which appear only once. Specimen: peripheral blood, collected roughly 35 weeks after starting pembrolizumab. These receptors came from an adult with mismatch repair-deficient cancer.

The rearrangement links TRBV5-1 to TRBJ1-2; perhaps TRBD1 as D (6 bases). The V end lost 0 bases, the J end lost 5 bases, and 20 bases lay between the germline ends. The germline CDR1 and CDR2 sequences are SGHRS and YFSETQ. The CDR3 has 17 amino acids. CDR3: CASSLEGVAGSPYGYTF. CDR3 in DNA: TGCGCCAGCAGCTTGGAGGGGGTCGCAGGGAGCCCTTATGGCTACACCTTC.

The chain combines TRBV5-8 with TRBJ2-1; 8 bases line up with TRBD2. Looked up from germline, CDR1 is SGHTS and CDR2 is YDEGEE. The CDR3 has 16 residues. The V gene end was trimmed by 3 bases and the J gene end by 5 bases; junction bases not matched to a gene: 10. CDR3 in amino acids: CASSSDRTSSHNEQFF. In DNA, the CDR3 is TGTGCCAGCAGCTCCGACCGGACTAGCAGCCACAATGAGCAGTTCTTC.

Worth noting for this clone: The sample contains more than one DNA sequence encoding this CDR3. The V gene is TRBV7-9, the J gene TRBJ1-1; D gene uncertain. In germline, CDR1 is SEHNR, CDR2 FQNEAQ (reference sequence). Trimming stripped 4 bases from V and 1 base from J, with 7 bases between. The CDR3 is 13 residues long. This CDR3 reads CASSSTGNTEAFF. The CDR3 nucleotides are TGTGCCAGCAGCTCGACGGGGAACACTGAAGCTTTCTTT.

The chain joins TRBV10-3 to TRBJ2-5; D not resolved. Per germline, CDR1 ENHRY and CDR2 SYGVKD. V lost 6 bases and J lost 0, with 5 bases in between. The CDR3 totals 12 residues. The CDR3 here is CAIRANQETQYF. The CDR3 DNA follows: TGTGCCATCAGAGCCAACCAAGAGACCCAGTACTTC.

The chain carries TRBV7-9 and TRBJ2-5; D uncertain. This CDR3 contains 13 residues. Germline V gene sequence: CDR1 SEHNR, CDR2 FQNEAQ (reference sequence). The ends were cut back, 8 bases at V and 4 bases at J, with 14 bases in the middle. The CDR3 DNA follows: TGTGCCAGCCGGCCGGCGTATCGAGAGACCCAGTACTTC. Translating it yields CASRPAYRETQYF.

This sequence joins TRBV18 and TRBJ2-1, with 10 bases matching TRBD2. V dropped 5 bases and J dropped 7; count of bases not matched to a gene: 11. CDR1 and CDR2 from the germline V gene are KGHSH and LQKENI. This CDR3 is 16 amino acids long. The CDR3 spells CASSSVLASGSNEQFF. CDR3 nucleotide sequence: TGTGCCAGCTCATCGGTCTTGGCTAGCGGGAGTAATGAGCAGTTCTTC. Full variable domain (remainder filled in from reference TRBV18 and TRBJ2-1): NAGVMQNPRHLVRRRGQEARLRCSPMKGHSHVYWYRQLPEEGLKFMVYLQKENIIDESGMPKERFSAEFPKEGPSILRIQQVVRGDSAAYFCASSSVLASGSNEQFFGPGTRLTVL.

The rearrangement uses TRBV5-6 and TRBJ1-4; TRBD1 might be the D (5 bases). With 3 bases removed from V and 0 bases from J, the gap between germline ends came to 12 bases. The CDR3 sequence is 16 residues long. CDR1 SGHDT and CDR2 YYEEEE come from the germline V gene. CDR3: CASSSGPGATNEKLFF. The CDR3 DNA sequence: TGTGCCAGCAGCTCCGGACCGGGGGCAACTAATGAAAAACTGTTTTTT.

The chain couples TRBV6-6 to TRBJ1-4; D is ambiguous. Trimming removed 2 bases from V and 10 bases from J, with 2 bases in between. This CDR3 is built from 10 residues. Germline V gene data show CDR1 as MNHNY and CDR2 as SVGAGI (reference sequence). Here the CDR3 reads CASSYGKLFF. The CDR3 DNA follows: TGTGCCAGCAGTTACGGAAAACTGTTTTTT.

The chain links TRBV5-1 to TRBJ1-1; D gene unclear. The CDR3 consists of 15 residues. Trimming left V 0 bases short and J 0 bases short, with 9 bases between. In germline, CDR1 is SGHRS, CDR2 YFSETQ. The DNA of the CDR3 is TGCGCCAGCAGCTTGGAGGGCAGCTTGAACACTGAAGCTTTCTTT. It is translated as CASSLEGSLNTEAFF.

The rearrangement links TRBV29-1 to TRBJ2-2; no firm D call. CDR1 SQVTM and CDR2 ANQGSEA come from the germline V gene. Trimming removed 3 bases at V and 3 bases at J, with 8 bases between. CDR3 length equals 13 residues. The CDR3 nucleotides are TGCAGCGTTGAGCCGAAGTACACCGGGGAGCTGTTTTTT. It codes for CSVEPKYTGELFF.

This chain links TRBV19 with TRBJ1-5, with 9 nucleotides matching TRBD1. The CDR3 extends over 14 amino acids. The junction had 7 bases not matched to a gene; V was cut back by 6 bases and J by 7 bases. Germline assignment: CDR1 LNHDA and CDR2 SQIVND (reference sequence). The CDR3 protein is CASRGQGSGQPQHF. CDR3 DNA sequence: TGTGCCAGTAGGGGACAGGGAAGTGGCCAGCCCCAGCATTTT.

The sample holds a few counts of this clone. The rearrangement uses TRBV7-6 and TRBJ1-2; 7 bases align to TRBD1. Germline lookup yields CDR1 SGHVS and CDR2 FNYEAQ. The CDR3 spans 13 residues. The junction had 6 bases not matched to a gene; V was cut back by 4 bases and J by 7 bases. CDR3 coding DNA: TGTGCCAGCAGCTCCAGACAGGGCGGTGGCTACACCTTC. This codes for CASSSRQGGGYTF.

J is TRBJ2-3 and V is TRBV10-3, with TRBD2 identical over 10 bases. The CDR3 extends over 16 amino acids. V lost 10 bases and J lost 4; bases outside the gene matches: 14. The germline V gene has CDR1 ENHRY and CDR2 SYGVKD. DNA for the CDR3: TGTGCCAGTTCGATTGGGCTAGCGGGAGACCCAGATACGCAGTATTTT. Its protein is CASSIGLAGDPDTQYF.

V usage is TRBV30 and J usage is TRBJ2-1, with TRBD1 as a possible D gene (6 bases). The V end lost 2 bases, the J end lost 9 bases, and 14 bases lay between the germline ends. The CDR3 consists of 13 residues. CDR1 is GTSNPN and CDR2 is SVGIG in the germline V gene (reference sequence). Here the CDR3 DNA reads TGTGCCTGGAGTTCGGGACACCTGACTGAGCAGTTCTTC. Its protein product is CAWSSGHLTEQFF.

This chain joins TRBV5-1 and TRBJ1-5; possibly TRBD1 for D (6 bases). The CDR3 has 14 amino acids. From germline, CDR1 is SGHRS and CDR2 YFSETQ. V was pared by 0 bases and J by 7 bases, with 11 bases between. In DNA, the CDR3 is TGCGCCAGCAGCTTGGAACAGGGTGGCCAGCCCCAGCATTTT. Protein: CASSLEQGGQPQHF.

This chain links TRBV7-9 with TRBJ2-4; 9 bases are shared with TRBD2. J gave up 7 bases and V 1 base, and 8 bases lay outside the gene matches. CDR1 SEHNR and CDR2 FQNEAQ come from the germline V gene (reference sequence). The CDR3 is made up of 16 amino acids. The CDR3 nucleotides read TGTGCCAGCAGCTTAGTGGGGCTGCGGGAGGGTAACATTCAGTACTTC. It is translated as CASSLVGLREGNIQYF.

The gene calls are TRBV18 and TRBJ2-5; 8 bases are shared with TRBD2. Unmatched junction bases numbered 8, after V lost 0 bases and J lost 5 bases. This CDR3 region has 16 residues. Germline V gene lookup returns CDR1 KGHSH and CDR2 LQKENI. The CDR3 DNA follows: TGTGCCAGCTCACCACCAGTCGGGAGGGCCCTGGAGACCCAGTACTTC. Translating it yields CASSPPVGRALETQYF.

The rearrangement joins TRBV9 to TRBJ1-1; D is perhaps TRBD1 (6 bases). Germline-derived CDR1 and CDR2 are SGDLS and YYNGEE. The CDR3 runs to 16 residues. V shed 4 bases and J shed 5 bases, with 21 bases lying between them. The CDR3 sequence: CASSPDLGGAVTEAFF. In DNA, the CDR3 is TGTGCCAGCAGCCCCGACTTGGGGGGGGCCGTAACTGAAGCTTTCTTT.

The rearrangement links TRBV11-2 to TRBJ2-1, with 8 bases aligning to TRBD2. Trimming removed 1 base from V and 7 bases from J; junction bases left unmatched: 6. Germline CDR1 and CDR2: SGHAT and FQNNGV. This CDR3 comprises 15 residues. The CDR3 sequence: CASSLAAGVQNEQFF. For the CDR3, the DNA is TGTGCCAGCAGCTTAGCAGCGGGAGTCCAAAATGAGCAGTTCTTC.

V usage is TRBV7-2 and J usage is TRBJ2-1; 8 bases are shared with TRBD1. CDR1 and CDR2 (germline): SGHTA, FQGNSA. V was pared by 5 bases and J by 8 bases, with 5 bases of the junction left unmatched. The CDR3 consists of 13 residues. The CDR3 loop reads CASSVDRGDEQFF. CDR3 sequence (DNA): TGTGCCAGCAGCGTTGACAGGGGAGATGAGCAGTTCTTC.

The chain links TRBV15 to TRBJ2-5, with a weak D call TRBD2 (6 bases). V dropped 1 base and J dropped 0 bases, with 9 bases sitting between them. The CDR3 has 15 amino acids. Germline V gene lookup returns CDR1 LNHNV and CDR2 YYDKDF (reference sequence). The CDR3 DNA follows: TGTGCCACCAGCAGAGCTAGCGCGTACCAAGAGACCCAGTACTTC. Amino acid sequence: CATSRASAYQETQYF.

The chain links TRBV6-5 to TRBJ1-4; TRBD1 is a possible D gene (5 bases). From germline, CDR1 is MNHEY and CDR2 SVGAGI. The CDR3 has 16 residues. V was pared by 0 bases and J by 8 bases, with 16 bases between. The CDR3 loop reads CASSYSEGRVGEKLFF. The CDR3 DNA reads TGTGCCAGCAGTTACTCCGAGGGACGGGTTGGGGAAAAACTGTTTTTT.

The rearrangement joins TRBV7-8 to TRBJ2-2; 14 nucleotides agree with TRBD2. Germline V lookup: CDR1 SGHVS, CDR2 FQNEAQ. The V segment lost 3 bases and the J segment 6 bases; nucleotides outside the gene matches: 9. The CDR3 is 18 amino acids. The CDR3 DNA reads as TGTGCCAGCAGCTTGTCCGGGACTAGCGGGAGATGGGCCGGGGAGCTGTTTTTT. It specifies CASSLSGTSGRWAGELFF.

This clone was seen more than once but under ten times. The V call is TRBV19, the J call TRBJ1-2; TRBD1 aligns across 7 bases. Unmatched junction bases numbered 9, after V lost 9 bases and J lost 8 bases. The germline CDR1 and CDR2 sequences are LNHDA and SQIVND (reference sequence). CDR3 length equals 12 residues. Here the CDR3 DNA reads TGTGCCAGCCTACAGGGGTCGTGGGGCTACACCTTC. Translation gives CASLQGSWGYTF. The complete variable domain, with remaining parts taken from reference TRBV19 and TRBJ1-2, reads DGGITQSPKYLFRKEGQNVTLSCEQNLNHDAMYWYRQDPGQGLRLIYYSQIVNDFQKGDIAEGYSVSREKKESFPLTVTSAQKNPTAFYLCASLQGSWGYTFGSGTRLTVV.

This chain joins TRBV7-2 and TRBJ2-1; no reliable D call. Deletions cut 1 base from V and 4 bases from J, with 14 bases between. Germline lookup yields CDR1 SGHTA and CDR2 FQGNSA. CDR3 length: 16 residues. This CDR3 reads CASSLVARVGYNEQFF. CDR3 in DNA: TGTGCCAGCAGCTTAGTCGCCCGTGTCGGGTACAATGAGCAGTTCTTC.

This chain joins TRBV5-1 and TRBJ2-3; 8 nucleotides align to TRBD2. CDR1 is SGHRS and CDR2 is YFSETQ in the germline V gene. J gave up 6 bases and V 3 bases, and 12 bases lay outside the gene matches. The CDR3 runs to 16 residues. The CDR3 spells CASSSPRDGRGDTQYF. In DNA form, the CDR3 reads TGCGCCAGCAGCTCGCCGAGGGACGGGAGGGGGGATACGCAGTATTTT.

The chain has TRBV13 and TRBJ2-1; 9 bases match TRBD1. V lost 4 bases to trimming and J lost 5 bases; unmatched junction nucleotides: 6. Germline V gene sequence: CDR1 PRHDT, CDR2 FYEKMQ (reference sequence). This CDR3 is built from 15 residues. The DNA of the CDR3 is TGTGCCAGCAGCTCCTCCGGGACAGGGAACAATGAGCAGTTCTTC. It is translated as CASSSSGTGNNEQFF.

The V and J genes are TRBV5-1 and TRBJ2-2; D possibly uses TRBD1 or TRBD2 (6 bases each). Trimming left V 5 bases short and J 4 bases short, with 12 bases between. The germline gives CDR1 SGHRS, CDR2 YFSETQ. The CDR3 totals 14 residues. The CDR3 spells CASREGGATGELFF. DNA of the CDR3: TGCGCCAGCAGGGAGGGGGGCGCCACCGGGGAGCTGTTTTTT.

V usage is TRBV5-4 and J usage is TRBJ2-3; D is ambiguous. Germline CDR1 reads SGHNT; CDR2 reads YYREEE (reference sequence). The CDR3 has 16 amino acids. Trimming removed 4 bases from V and 6 bases from J, with 21 bases in between. The DNA of the CDR3 is TGTGCCAGCAGCCCAGTTGAGTCGTCGAGGTTGGATACGCAGTATTTT. Its translation is CASSPVESSRLDTQYF.

V is TRBV29-1 and J is TRBJ2-7; 7 positions agree with TRBD2. The trim removed 6 bases at V and 5 bases at J, leaving 16 bases unmatched. There are 15 residues in the CDR3. Germline values: CDR1 SQVTM, CDR2 ANQGSEA. The CDR3 sequence: CSVGVYGGSSDEQYF. The CDR3 nucleotides are TGCAGCGTGGGGGTCTATGGCGGGAGTTCCGACGAGCAGTACTTC.